This TCR beta chain was sequenced in a study of CXCR3-negative and CXCR3-positive naive CD8 T cells. Study at large: Sequencing yielded 140 million or so TRB reads, roughly 1.5 +/- 0.3 million per library. Study-level points and caveats: Similarly elevated diversity marked both naive subsets, with memory CD8+ cells showing far lower diversity. CXCR3-negative and CXCR3-positive naive cells shared comparable TRBV-TRBJ usage, but memory cells did not.

The CDR3 runs to 15 residues. CDR1 and CDR2 from the germline V gene are MNHEY and SMNVEV (reference sequence). A note on this clonotype: The antigen remains undetermined.

The authors prepared UMI-labeled TRB cDNA libraries by 5' RACE. No DNA is given; TCRdb re-called the 5' RACE reads and lists each CDR3 protein once. The listing records roughly 28,000 distinct CDR3 sequences. Every CD8+ subset sample held a few hundred thousand flow-sorted cells, done in triplicate. The rearrangement links TRBV27 to TRBJ1-5; lacking DNA, the TRBD1 call made by TCRdb goes unchecked. What was sequenced was memory CD8+ T cells from blood. This TCR was sampled from a human donor in good health. Some clones in this sample may be carry-over from other donors' samples. The CDR3 is CASPRTGESNQPQHF.